This paragraph covers one T cell receptor beta chain sequence. Its matching antigen is unknown. Germline CDR1 and CDR2: MNHNS and SASEGT. Trimming removed 7 bases at V and 8 bases at J, with 14 bases between. The CDR3 length is 13 residues. This entry belongs to a study of PD-L1 blockade in urothelial cancer. Overall study context: Patients previously received 0 to 3 chemotherapy regimens. The authors examined blood 3 weeks (second dose) and 6 weeks after treatment start. Study findings and constraints: Pretreatment TCR clonality in blood under the median foretold superior survival.

Time point given: peripheral blood 6 weeks after treatment start. The repertoire was sequenced with immunoSEQ multiplex PCR; TCRdb's copy has only in-frame clones and lacks some. The repertoire holds 120,000 or so clones, with 86% as singletons. V and J are TRBV6-1 and TRBJ1-4; D gene ambiguous. Sequencing used PBMCs, obtained around atezolizumab (anti-PD-L1) treatment. The source is a man in his fifties with urothelial cancer. The CDR3 DNA reads TGTGCCAGCATCACAAGGAGGAGAGAAAAACTGTTTTTT. Translation gives CASITRRREKLFF.